Presented here are 2 T cell receptor beta chains from one specimen sequenced in a study of CD8 T cells in Susac syndrome. An input of roughly 0.45 to 1 ug of RNA was subjected to reverse transcription using random hexamers. TCRdb re-called the immunoSEQ multiplex PCR reads through MiXCR, storing one row per CDR3 protein. The table shows roughly 150,000 distinct CDR3 sequences, with about 90% occurring only once. Sequencing was performed on CD4+ T cells from PBMCs. These receptors were collected from a human donor in good health.

The chain couples TRBV2 to TRBJ1-2, with TRBD1 matching over 7 bases. Germline CDR1 SNHLY, CDR2 FYNNEI. J lost 5 bases, V lost 6 bases, and 6 bases had no gene match. This CDR3 spans 13 amino acids. Here the CDR3 DNA reads TGTGCCAGCAGCCCTAGACAGGGATATGGCTACACCTTC. Protein product: CASSPRQGYGYTF.

J is TRBJ2-4 and V is TRBV7-9; 12 nucleotides align to TRBD2. Trimming at V came to 4 bases and at J to 2 bases, leaving 12 bases not matched to a gene. This CDR3 comprises 19 residues. CDR1 SEHNR and CDR2 FQNEAQ come from the germline V gene (reference sequence). The CDR3 bases are TGTGCCAGCAGCTCGCCCCCTCGACTAGCGGGAGTCACCAAAAACATTCAGTACTTC. Encoded protein: CASSSPPRLAGVTKNIQYF.